The present entry profiles one TCR beta chain with its context. One end of the junction is discordant with germline, which a read error may explain. PCR was performed a second time for roughly 7 to 11 cycles using a sample-barcoded 5' primer and a J-beta primer mix. TCRdb re-called the 5' RACE reads with MiXCR, one entry per CDR3 protein. The sample lists roughly 1,700,000 distinct CDR3 sequences, roughly 27% seen once, with about 8% in the top ten. The data originate from a study of blood T cells in healthy people across ages. Germline CDR1 is SGHAT and CDR2 is FQNNGV. This CDR3 comprises 14 residues.

Sequencing used blood. The clonotype comes from a woman in her twenties or thirties in good health. The chain is built from TRBV11-2 and TRBJ2-4; D gene uncertain. The J call may be mistaken, given a closer DNA end match to TRBJ2-7. CDR3 DNA sequence: TGTGCCTGCAGCCTCACGGACGGCTCCTACGAGCAGTACTTC. This encodes CACSLTDGSYEQYF.